This T cell receptor beta chain was sequenced for a study of blood T cell repertoires in COVID-19. The length of the CDR3 is 12 residues. From germline, CDR1 is SGHTA and CDR2 FQGNSA. V shed 4 bases and J shed 10 bases, with 11 bases lying between them. Authors' analysis steps: It was from reference gene primer amplification that nucleated cell counts were estimated. The assay was immunoSEQ multiplex PCR, and TCRdb's table has in-frame clones only and misses some. V, J and clone size derive from that table, while D and trimming were established from the DNA sequence. This sample yields around 84,000 clones, of which about 86% are seen a single time; 35% to 40% belongs to the top ten.

The chain combines TRBV7-2 with TRBJ1-5, with D perhaps TRBD1 (6 bases). The sequence was collected from a man older than 75 with active or convalescent COVID-19. The sequenced material came from peripheral blood. The CDR3 is CASSSGGGPQHF. CDR3 in DNA: TGTGCCAGCAGCTCCGGGGGGGGCCCCCAGCATTTT. Full variable domain (rest looked up from reference TRBV7-2 and TRBJ1-5): GAGVSQSPSNKVTEKGKDVELRCDPISGHTALYWYRQSLGQGLEFLIYFQGNSAPDKSGLPSDRFSAERTGGSVSTLTIQRTQQEDSAVYLCASSSGGGPQHFGDGTRLSIL.